This TCR beta chain was identified in a study of control samples from healthy donors and cancer patients. Data came from immunoSEQ multiplex PCR; TCRdb stores just in-frame clones and leaves some out. This table holds about 130,000 clones, approximately 92% found once. Germline V CDR1 and CDR2: SQVTM, ANQGSEA. V gave up 3 bases and J gave up 2 bases, with 9 bases separating them. This CDR3 is built from 13 residues. The sequenced material came from blood. The TCR was taken from a young man in good health. J is TRBJ2-3 and V is TRBV29-1; possible D gene TRBD2, 5 bases. This chain's CDR3 is CSVDERYTDTQYF. CDR3 DNA sequence: TGCAGCGTTGATGAGCGGTACACAGATACGCAGTATTTT.